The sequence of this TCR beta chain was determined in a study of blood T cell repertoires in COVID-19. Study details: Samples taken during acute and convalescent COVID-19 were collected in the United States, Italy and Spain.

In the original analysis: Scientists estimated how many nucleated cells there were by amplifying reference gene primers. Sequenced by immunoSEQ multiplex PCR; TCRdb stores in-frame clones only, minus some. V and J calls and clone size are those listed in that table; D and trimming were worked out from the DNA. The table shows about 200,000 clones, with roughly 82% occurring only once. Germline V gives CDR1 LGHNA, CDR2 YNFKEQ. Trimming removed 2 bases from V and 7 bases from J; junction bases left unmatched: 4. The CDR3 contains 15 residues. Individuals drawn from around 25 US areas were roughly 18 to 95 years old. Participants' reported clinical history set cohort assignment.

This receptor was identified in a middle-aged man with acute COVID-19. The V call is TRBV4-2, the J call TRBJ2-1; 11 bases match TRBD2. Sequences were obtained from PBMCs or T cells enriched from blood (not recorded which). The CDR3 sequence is CASSQSLAGGNEQFF. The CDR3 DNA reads TGTGCCAGCAGCCAAAGTCTAGCGGGGGGAAATGAGCAGTTCTTC.